This T cell receptor (beta chain) was observed in a study of blood T cells in healthy people across ages. Background on the study: Capture by template switching was about one barcoded beta molecule per two T cells. Study-wide points: Older age coincided with a roughly linear decline in TCR beta diversity per million T cells. Naive CD4+ cell counts and diversity both ran higher in long-lived than in aged donors.

It was about 10 milliliters of peripheral blood that were drawn from each donor. The length of the CDR3 is 17 residues. V was shortened by 4 bases and J by 4 bases, with 20 bases between the two germline ends. A remark on this clonotype: Its antigen remains unknown.

Sample-barcoded 5' priming and a J-beta primer mix drove a second PCR of roughly 7 to 11 cycles. TCRdb independently ran MiXCR on the 5' RACE reads; one entry per CDR3 protein. The table has about 1,500,000 distinct CDR3 sequences, under 30% seen once. What was sequenced was blood. This TCR came from a woman in her twenties or thirties in good health. This chain uses TRBV12-3 or TRBV12-4 with TRBJ2-1, with D maybe TRBD2 (6 bases). The CDR3 bases are TGTGCCAGCAGTTCGGGGGAGACTAGAGGGAGATACAATGAGCAGTTCTTC. Its protein product is CASSSGETRGRYNEQFF.